One sample yielded the 12 T cell receptor beta chains listed below, sequenced in a study of blood T cells in healthy people across ages. PCR was performed a second time for about 6 to 12 cycles using a sample-barcoded 5' primer and a J-beta primer mix. One entry per CDR3 protein results from TCRdb running MiXCR on the 5' RACE reads. The repertoire has over a million distinct CDR3 sequences, 55% to 75% of them found once; the top ten carry over 5%. Sequencing used blood. The receptors were sampled from a man between 18 and 29 years old in good health.

A remark on this clonotype: This may arise from a read error, as a much more abundant clone is one base away. The gene calls are TRBV7-2 and TRBJ2-4, with TRBD1 identical over 7 bases. The length of the CDR3 is 15 residues. With 5 bases clipped from V and 3 bases from J, the junction kept 7 bases outside the gene matches. The germline CDR1 and CDR2 sequences are SGHTA and FQGNSA. The CDR3 DNA reads as TGTGCCAGCAGCGACCGGGACAGAGTCAAAAACATTCAGTACTTC. Its translation is CASSDRDRVKNIQYF.

The V call is TRBV20-1, the J call TRBJ2-5, with 10 bases that match TRBD1. The CDR3 extends over 14 amino acids. The V and J ends lost 6 bases and 4 bases, in that order; junction bases with no gene match: 8. In germline, CDR1 is DFQATT, CDR2 SNEGSKA (reference sequence). The CDR3 bases are TGCAGTGCGTCCGACAGGGGGCCTCGAGAGACCCAGTACTTC. Residues: CSASDRGPRETQYF.

The chain links TRBV30 to TRBJ2-7; D gene uncertain. Trimming took off 0 bases at V and 2 bases at J, with 14 bases between the two ends. CDR3 length: 15 residues. CDR1 is GTSNPN, CDR2 SVGIG, per germline (reference sequence). CDR3 loop: CAWSVFSKVPYEQYF. In DNA, the CDR3 is TGTGCCTGGAGTGTATTCAGTAAAGTTCCCTACGAGCAGTACTTC.

The CDR3 DNA sequence: TGTGCCAGCAGTTATTCACTCATAGCGGGGGGGACGAACACCGGGGAGCTGTTTTTT. Its translation is CASSYSLIAGGTNTGELFF. The chain has TRBV6-5 and TRBJ2-2, with 11 bases matching TRBD2. Trimming removed 3 bases from V and 0 bases from J; junction bases left unmatched: 9. The length of the CDR3 is 19 residues. Germline V gene sequence: CDR1 MNHEY, CDR2 SVGAGI.

The CDR3 DNA reads TGCAGTGCTAGAGATAAGGGGTACGAGCAGTACTTC. Protein: CSARDKGYEQYF. J is TRBJ2-7 and V is TRBV20-1; D perhaps matches TRBD1 (5 bases). The germline V and J ends were trimmed by 0 bases and 4 bases, with 7 bases remaining between them. The CDR3 has 12 residues. CDR1 DFQATT and CDR2 SNEGSKA come from the germline V gene (reference sequence).

V gene TRBV4-1 combines with J gene TRBJ1-2; D gene uncertain. V was trimmed by 1 base and J by 7 bases, leaving 16 bases between them. The CDR3 is 15 amino acids. Germline V CDR1 and CDR2: MGHRA, YSYEKL. The CDR3 DNA reads as TGCGCCAGCAGCCAAGTTTTGACGATTTCAGCTGGCTACACCTTC. Encoded protein: CASSQVLTISAGYTF.

The genes are TRBV20-1 and TRBJ2-1; possibly TRBD1 for D (5 bases). The CDR3 has 13 amino acids. Germline V gene lookup returns CDR1 DFQATT and CDR2 SNEGSKA (reference sequence). V was shortened by 3 bases and J by 6 bases, with 12 bases between the two germline ends. DNA of the CDR3: TGCAGTGCTAGGTCGACAGAAGCCAATGAGCAGTTCTTC. It encodes CSARSTEANEQFF.

This sequence joins TRBV5-6 and TRBJ2-3, with D tentatively TRBD2 (7 bases). Trimming pared 5 bases from V and 2 bases from J, leaving 15 bases between. CDR1 is SGHDT and CDR2 is YYEEEE in the germline V gene. CDR3 length: 15 residues. CDR3 bases: TGTGCCAGCAGTCCGAGGGGGGGGATCACAGATACGCAGTATTTT. Its translation is CASSPRGGITDTQYF.

A single count supports this clonotype. The chain carries TRBV2 and TRBJ2-3, with 9 bases identical to TRBD2. Germline V gives CDR1 SNHLY, CDR2 FYNNEI. There are 15 residues in the CDR3. V dropped 4 bases and J dropped 5; count of bases not matched to a gene: 7. The CDR3 DNA reads as TGTGCCAGCAGTGGGAGCGGGGGGCCGATAGATACGCAGTATTTT. It translates to CASSGSGGPIDTQYF. The complete variable domain, with remaining parts taken from reference TRBV2 and TRBJ2-3, reads EPEVTQTPSHQVTQMGQEVILRCVPISNHLYFYWYRQILGQKVEFLVSFYNNEISEKSEIFDDQFSVERPDGSNFTLKIRSTKLEDSAMYFCASSGSGGPIDTQYFGPGTRLTVL.

With respect to this clonotype: An end of the junction does not agree with germline; a read error may underlie this. The CDR3 sequence: CASSFIGDAQYF. The CDR3 DNA is TGTGCCAGCAGTTTCATCGGAGATGCGCAGTATTTT. The chain links TRBV11-1 to TRBJ2-3; D gene uncertain. Germline V lookup: CDR1 SGHAT, CDR2 FQDESV (reference sequence). CDR3 length: 12 amino acids.

This chain uses TRBV3-1 with TRBJ1-1, with 10 bases lining up with TRBD1. Trimming removed 3 bases from V and 6 bases from J; junction bases left unmatched: 4. Looked up from germline, CDR1 is LGHDT and CDR2 is YNNKEL (reference sequence). CDR3 length: 14 residues. The CDR3 protein is CASSHGDRGSEAFF. CDR3 sequence (DNA): TGTGCCAGCAGCCACGGGGACAGGGGCTCTGAAGCTTTCTTT. The full variable domain, in which reference TRBV3-1 and TRBJ1-1 provide the parts outside the CDR3, is DTAVSQTPKYLVTQMGNDKSIKCEQNLGHDTMYWYKQDSKKFLKIMFSYNNKELIINETVPNRFSPKSPDKAHLNLHINSLELGDSAVYFCASSHGDRGSEAFFGQGTRLTVV.

This sequence joins TRBV2 and TRBJ2-4; 7 bases agree with TRBD2. Germline values: CDR1 SNHLY, CDR2 FYNNEI. V lost 2 bases and J lost 2; bases outside the gene matches: 9. There are 17 residues in the CDR3. The CDR3 reads CASSELVPSGTKNIQYF. The CDR3 region has the DNA TGTGCCAGCAGTGAATTGGTGCCTAGCGGTACCAAAAACATTCAGTACTTC.